Listed below are T cell receptor beta chains from one sample, sequenced in a study of blood T cell repertoires in COVID-19. This table comes from immunoSEQ multiplex PCR, and its TCRdb copy is limited to in-frame clones, with some not included. This table has hundreds of thousands of clones, 89% appearing once. The sample taken for sequencing was PBMCs or T cells enriched from blood (not recorded which). Receptors were obtained from a woman aged 40 to 50 who had recovered from COVID-19. Both conserved end residues are trimmed from each CDR3.

length	J	V	CDR3
14	TRBJ2-1	TRBV5-1	ASSGNDGSSYNEQF
13	TRBJ2-3	TRBV25-1	ASSEDRGRRDTQY
11	TRBJ2-3	TRBV5-6	ASSLASTDTQY
14	TRBJ1-5	TRBV19	ASSIETGGGNQPQH
13	TRBJ2-7	TRBV11-3	ASSLGGGDSYEQY
13	TRBJ2-1	TRBV11-3	ASTSGLAGDNEQF
13	TRBJ1-1	TRBV6-5	ASSRPTGKDTEAF
12	TRBJ2-7	TRBV7-9	ASSPWGGTYEQY
10	TRBJ1-2	TRBV6-2/TRBV6-3	ASSDRVYGYT
16	TRBJ2-3	TRBV19	ASSSPLSPQRYTDTQY
12	TRBJ1-4	TRBV7-8	ASSLAGVNEKLF
14	TRBJ1-5	TRBV30	AWSVGTTYSNQPQH
13	TRBJ1-1	TRBV7-8	ASSLRVQGKTEAF
12	TRBJ1-1	TRBV4-3	ASSQPDRGTEAF
14	TRBJ2-6	TRBV11-3	ASSLGGTGLANVLT
13	TRBJ2-1	TRBV6-5	ASTQTGTVLDEQF
14	TRBJ2-1	TRBV6-6	ASSPPGLAGAGEQF
9	TRBJ2-7	TRBV5-6	ASSRDFEQY
13	TRBJ1-5	TRBV4-1	ASSQARVYNQPQH
16	TRBJ1-2	TRBV27	ASSINKNRGNPNYGYT
13	TRBJ1-1	TRBV28	ASSSTGPIRPEAF
13	TRBJ2-3	TRBV9	ASSVGAGPTDTQY
7	TRBJ1-2	TRBV20-1	SASDGYT
13	TRBJ2-7	TRBV11-3	ASSSGLVQTPEQY
15	TRBJ2-1	TRBV30	AWSTGLAGPSYNEQF
16	TRBJ2-3	TRBV15	ATSPYGLAGLSTDTQY
13	TRBJ2-7	TRBV5-1	ASSSLAGGSYEQY
11	TRBJ1-2	TRBV27	ASSWDSSYGYT
13	TRBJ2-6	TRBV4-3	ASSQDFAGANVLT
17	TRBJ2-1	TRBV6-7	ASRPGGLAGWGSYNEQF
10	TRBJ1-2	TRBV30	AWAGINYGYT
14	TRBJ2-1	TRBV5-3	ARSLKGTSAYNEQF
9	TRBJ1-1	TRBV6-5	ASSNRWMAF
14	TRBJ1-1	TRBV19	ASSIVTGDMNTEAF
11	TRBJ1-1	TRBV4-1	ASSLGGGTEAF
14	TRBJ2-5	TRBV19	ASSPLAGGRGETQY
13	TRBJ1-2	TRBV11-2	ASSFPAGELYGYT